This note documents a single T cell receptor (beta chain) sequence. Antigen unknown. This record belongs to a study of T-cell memory formation after mild COVID-19. Study as a whole: In these data, TCR clusters were largely donor specific. Points from the study as a whole: Clones from the second wave (peaking day 37) had unconfirmed SARS-CoV-2 specificity. Clones that contracted from day 15 to 85 had balanced CD4/CD8; later expanders were CD4+ biased. Cross-reactive memory apparently joined, as some responding clones appeared in pre-infection memory.

Trimming removed 2 bases from V and 4 bases from J; junction bases left unmatched: 0. Germline V gene sequence: CDR1 MNHEY, CDR2 SVGAGI. The CDR3 has 13 amino acids. One entry per CDR3 protein, called by TCRdb with MiXCR from the 5' RACE reads. The sample has approximately 440,000 distinct CDR3 sequences, over 15% seen once. The J gene is TRBJ2-3, the V gene TRBV6-5, with TRBD1 identical over 7 bases. This TCR was recovered from an adult woman who had mild COVID-19 (a few samples of this study predate the infection). Cell type and time point are not known. Source material: PBMCs or a T cell subset sorted from them (not recorded which). The CDR3 sequence is CASSYQGADTQYF. The CDR3 nucleotides read TGTGCCAGCAGTTACCAGGGGGCAGATACGCAGTATTTT.